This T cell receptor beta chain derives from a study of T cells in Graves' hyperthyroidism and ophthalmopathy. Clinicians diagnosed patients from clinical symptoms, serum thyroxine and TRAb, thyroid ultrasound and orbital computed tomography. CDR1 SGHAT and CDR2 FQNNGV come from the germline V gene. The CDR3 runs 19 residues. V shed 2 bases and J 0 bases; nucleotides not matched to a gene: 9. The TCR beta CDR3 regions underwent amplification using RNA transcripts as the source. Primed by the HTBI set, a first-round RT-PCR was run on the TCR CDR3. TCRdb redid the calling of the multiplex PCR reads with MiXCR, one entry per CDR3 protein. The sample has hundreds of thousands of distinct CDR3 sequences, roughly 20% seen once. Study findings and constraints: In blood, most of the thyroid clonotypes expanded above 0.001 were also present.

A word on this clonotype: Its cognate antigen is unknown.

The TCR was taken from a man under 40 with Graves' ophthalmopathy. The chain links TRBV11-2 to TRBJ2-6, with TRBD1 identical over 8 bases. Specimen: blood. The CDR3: CASSLTPDRGTSGANVLTF. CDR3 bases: TGTGCCAGCAGCTTAACCCCAGACAGGGGAACCTCTGGGGCCAACGTCCTGACTTTC.